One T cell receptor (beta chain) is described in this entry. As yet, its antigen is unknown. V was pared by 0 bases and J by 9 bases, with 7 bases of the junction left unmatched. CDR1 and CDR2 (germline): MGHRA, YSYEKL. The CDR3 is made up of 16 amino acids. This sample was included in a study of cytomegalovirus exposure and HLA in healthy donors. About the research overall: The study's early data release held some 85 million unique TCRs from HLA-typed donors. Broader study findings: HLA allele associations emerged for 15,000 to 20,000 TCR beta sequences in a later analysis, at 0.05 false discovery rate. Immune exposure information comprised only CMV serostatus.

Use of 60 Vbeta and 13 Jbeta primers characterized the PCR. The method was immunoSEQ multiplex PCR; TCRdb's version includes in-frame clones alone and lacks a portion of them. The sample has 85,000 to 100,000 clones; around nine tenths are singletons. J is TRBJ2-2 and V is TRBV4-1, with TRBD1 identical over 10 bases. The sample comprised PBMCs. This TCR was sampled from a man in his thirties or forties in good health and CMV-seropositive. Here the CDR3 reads CASSQDYGQGGRELFF. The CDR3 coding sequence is TGCGCCAGCAGCCAAGATTACGGACAGGGGGGCCGGGAGCTGTTTTTT.